These 10 T cell receptor beta chains were sequenced from one sample in a study of T cell clonality in common variable immunodeficiency. General observations from the study: Common variable immunodeficiency TCR beta sequences reportedly had fewer deletions and N-nucleotide insertions.

These receptors lack a known antigen. Produced via immunoSEQ multiplex PCR; TCRdb's table is partial and in-frame only. This table holds 40,000 to 50,000 clones with no singletons; the top ten claim around 5.8%. Material: peripheral blood mononuclear cells. The receptors stem from a human donor with common variable immunodeficiency.

This clone showed up just a few times. The CDR3 end is not reached by the read, which stops 3 residues before it; the germline J gene fills it in. The chain links TRBV11-2 to TRBJ2-5; a weak D match, TRBD2 (5 bases). The CDR3 totals 14 residues. V was clipped by 5 bases and J by 5 bases, with 15 bases between them. Germline V lookup: CDR1 SGHAT, CDR2 FQNNGV. CDR3: CASSLNRGFETQYF. Partial CDR3 DNA: TGTGCCAGCAGCCTAAATCGAGGGTTTGAGACC.

This clone was seen at least ten times. The CDR3 is cut off 3 residues early in the read; its end comes from the germline J gene. The J gene is TRBJ2-4, the V gene TRBV29-1, with D perhaps matching TRBD2 (6 bases). From germline, CDR1 is SQVTM and CDR2 ANQGSEA. The V end was cut by 6 bases, the J end by 9 bases, with 15 bases between. The CDR3 runs to 12 residues. The CDR3 is CSVAALGGIQYF. The sequenced part of the CDR3 DNA is TGCAGCGTAGCTGCCCTCGGGGGCATT.

This clone was counted only a few times. The CDR3 goes on 3 residues after the read ends, and that part is filled in from the germline J gene. This sequence joins TRBV7-2 and TRBJ2-7; 10 bases are a match to TRBD1. Trimming removed 4 bases from V and 6 bases from J; junction bases left unmatched: 3. The CDR3 has 13 amino acids. Germline CDR1 reads SGHTA; CDR2 reads FQGNSA. Partial CDR3 DNA: TGTGCCAGCAGCTCAGACAGGGGGCTCGAG. Amino acid sequence: CASSSDRGLE. The CDR3 in full is CASSSDRGLEQYF.

Concerning this clone itself: Coverage ceases 3 residues before the CDR3 finishes, and the germline J gene fills in the end. The gene calls are TRBV7-8 and TRBJ2-2; D is unclear. Germline V gene data show CDR1 as SGHVS and CDR2 as FQNEAQ. Deletions cut 5 bases from V and 3 bases from J, with 7 bases between. The CDR3 is 13 amino acids. The sequenced part of the CDR3 DNA is TGTGCCAGCAGCACTGACTACACCGGGGAG. Its translation is CASSTDYTGE. The CDR3 as a whole reads CASSTDYTGELFF.

This clone was counted at least ten times. The DNA ends 3 residues before the CDR3 does, and the rest of the CDR3 is filled in from the germline J gene. This chain uses TRBV11-2 with TRBJ2-1, with D perhaps matching TRBD2 (6 bases). Germline CDR1 is SGHAT and CDR2 is FQNNGV. The CDR3 has 15 residues. With 5 bases removed from V and 3 bases from J, the gap between germline ends came to 14 bases. The part of the CDR3 DNA that was read is TGTGCCAGCAGCCGTGCGGTGGACTACTACAATGAG. It is translated as CASSRAVDYYNE. The full CDR3 sequence reads CASSRAVDYYNEQFF. Full variable domain (missing parts from reference TRBV11-2 and TRBJ2-1): EAGVAQSPRYKIIEKRQSVAFWCNPISGHATLYWYQQILGQGPKLLIQFQNNGVVDDSQLPKDRFSAERLKGVDSTLKIQPAKLEDSAVYLCASSRAVDYYNEQFFGPGTRLTVL.

This clone occurred many times. The missing CDR3 end, 3 residues past where the read stops, is filled in from the germline J gene. The chain links TRBV30 to TRBJ2-3, with 7 bases aligning to TRBD2. Germline lookup yields CDR1 GTSNPN and CDR2 SVGIG (reference sequence). There are 15 residues in the CDR3. V was clipped by 2 bases and J by 1 base; unmatched bases: 6. Here the CDR3 reads CAWSRASGGTDTQYF. The DNA read from the CDR3 is TGTGCCTGGAGTAGGGCTAGCGGAGGCACAGATACG.

A word on this clone: Read data end 3 residues before the CDR3 end; the end is taken from the germline J gene. V usage is TRBV7-2 and J usage is TRBJ1-4; 7 bases agree with TRBD1. Germline values: CDR1 SGHTA, CDR2 FQGNSA. With 2 bases clipped from V and 8 bases from J, the junction kept 8 bases outside the gene matches. This CDR3 region has 15 residues. Partial CDR3 DNA: TGTGCCAGCAGCTTAATGGGACAGACTTACGAAAAA. Translated: CASSLMGQTYEK. The full CDR3 protein is CASSLMGQTYEKLFF.

This clone was counted at least ten times. The read gets to within 3 residues of the CDR3 end, and the germline J gene fills in the rest. The rearrangement uses TRBV15 and TRBJ1-5; D remains unclear. This CDR3 is 14 amino acids long. Per germline, CDR1 LNHNV and CDR2 YYDKDF (reference sequence). The ends were cut back, 7 bases at V and 5 bases at J, with 15 bases in the middle. CDR3 protein: CATNYVTTDQPQHF. The CDR3 bases that were read are TGTGCCACCAACTACGTCACCACGGATCAGCCC.

This clone was recorded a few times. The CDR3 end lies 3 residues beyond the end of the read and is filled in from the germline J gene. This chain uses TRBV7-9 with TRBJ2-2; 7 bases match TRBD1. Germline V gene sequence: CDR1 SEHNR, CDR2 FQNEAQ (reference sequence). The CDR3 is 15 residues long. Trimming removed 1 base from V and 5 bases from J; junction bases left unmatched: 4. CDR3 DNA, as far as it was read: TGTGCCAGCAGCTTAGGACAGGGAAGAACCGGGGAG. Encoded protein: CASSLGQGRTGE. The CDR3 as a whole reads CASSLGQGRTGELFF. Full variable domain (rest looked up from reference TRBV7-9 and TRBJ2-2): DTGVSQNPRHKITKRGQNVTFRCDPISEHNRLYWYRQTLGQGPEFLTYFQNEAQLEKSRLLSDRFSAERPKGSFSTLEIQRTEQGDSAMYLCASSLGQGRTGELFFGEGSRLTVL.

This clone showed up just a few times. This CDR3 reads CASSEGTGGMGNQPQHF. CDR3 DNA, as far as it was read: TGTGCCAGCAGTGAGGGGACAGGGGGCATGGGCAATCAGCCC. V and J are TRBV2 and TRBJ1-5, with TRBD1 matching over 12 bases. The CDR3 end lies 3 residues beyond the end of the read and is filled in from the germline J gene. The CDR3 has 17 amino acids. Trimming at V came to 3 bases and at J to 2 bases, leaving 5 bases not matched to a gene. Germline V gene data show CDR1 as SNHLY and CDR2 as FYNNEI.